The 22 T cell receptor beta chains given below trace back to one sample, sequenced in a study of cytomegalovirus exposure and HLA in healthy donors. TCRdb's table, derived via immunoSEQ multiplex PCR, lists solely in-frame clones and lacks some. This repertoire shows around 61,000 clones, almost 95% found once; its top ten account for approximately 5.3%. Sequencing used PBMCs. Receptors originate from a man aged 18 to 35 in good health and CMV-seropositive.

The rearrangement links TRBV19 to TRBJ1-5, with a possible D match to TRBD1 (6 bases). This CDR3 contains 18 residues. CDR1 is LNHDA, CDR2 SQIVND, per germline (reference sequence). The ends were cut back, 6 bases at V and 0 bases at J, with 21 bases in the middle. CDR3 nucleotides: TGTGCCAGTAGCTCTCTAGGGGCGGGGGCTAATAGCAATCAGCCCCAGCATTTT. Its translation: CASSSLGAGANSNQPQHF.

This chain uses TRBV5-1 with TRBJ2-7; 10 bases fit TRBD1. Germline CDR1 and CDR2: SGHRS and YFSETQ. Losses at the gene ends were 5 bases for V and 1 base for J; bases not matched to a gene: 3. CDR3 size: 14 residues. CDR3 amino acids: CASSQDRGSYEQYF. CDR3 DNA: TGCGCCAGCAGTCAGGACAGGGGGTCCTACGAGCAGTACTTC.

The gene calls are TRBV28 and TRBJ2-7, with a tentative D call TRBD2 (6 bases). Germline assignment: CDR1 MDHEN and CDR2 SYDVKM. The CDR3 sequence is 14 residues long. The V end lost 1 base, the J end lost 2 bases, and 9 bases lay between the germline ends. CDR3 sequence: CASSLLAAPYEQYF. CDR3 sequence (DNA): TGTGCCAGCAGTTTATTAGCGGCACCCTACGAGCAGTACTTC.

This clone was observed a single time. V usage is TRBV6-9 and J usage is TRBJ2-5; 8 bases agree with TRBD2. Germline CDR1 MNHGY, CDR2 SVAAGI. This CDR3 has 20 amino acids. Trimming at V came to 5 bases and at J to 2 bases, leaving 22 bases not matched to a gene. The CDR3 is CASSSRTSRSSFRVQETQYF. The CDR3 DNA is TGTGCCAGCAGTAGTAGGACTAGCCGCTCGAGTTTTCGAGTACAAGAGACCCAGTACTTC.

The chain joins TRBV5-6 to TRBJ2-1, with D unclear. CDR1 and CDR2 (germline): SGHDT, YYEEEE. This CDR3 comprises 14 residues. V was clipped by 0 bases and J by 3 bases, with 7 bases between them. The CDR3 nucleotides are TGTGCCAGCAGCTTGGACCAGATCTACAATGAGCAGTTCTTC. This codes for CASSLDQIYNEQFF.

The chain employs TRBV28 and TRBJ2-3, with D maybe TRBD1 (5 bases). The V gene lost 6 bases and the J gene lost 5 bases, with 12 bases spanning the gap. The CDR3 sequence is 13 residues long. Germline-derived CDR1 and CDR2 are MDHEN and SYDVKM. CDR3 amino acids: CASRAGFRDTQYF. CDR3 nucleotides: TGTGCCAGCAGGGCAGGGTTTCGAGATACGCAGTATTTT.

The V and J genes are TRBV4-1 and TRBJ2-1, with D unresolved. Germline CDR1 is MGHRA and CDR2 is YSYEKL. Trimming pared 1 base from V and 5 bases from J, leaving 9 bases between. CDR3 length: 14 residues. The CDR3 DNA is TGCGCCAGCAGCCAAGTGGCCGTTAACAATGAGCAGTTCTTC. It translates to CASSQVAVNNEQFF.

This sequence joins TRBV5-3 and TRBJ1-1; 9 bases fit TRBD1. TRBV5-3 carries the ORF label, with uncertain function. The length of the CDR3 is 16 residues. V lost 3 bases and J lost 1; bases outside the gene matches: 7. This CDR3 reads CARSSRDRVQNTEAFF. CDR3 DNA sequence: TGTGCCAGAAGCTCCCGGGACAGGGTACAGAACACTGAAGCTTTCTTT.

This chain connects TRBV7-8 to TRBJ1-1, with D possibly being TRBD1 (5 bases). Deletions cut 5 bases from V and 5 bases from J, with 27 bases between. Germline values: CDR1 SGHVS, CDR2 FQNEAQ. This CDR3 is 18 amino acids long. The DNA for the CDR3 is TGTGCCAGCAGCAAACCATCTGGGGGGGATGCCCCTTGGACTGAAGCTTTCTTT. Translated, it gives CASSKPSGGDAPWTEAFF.

The chain is built from TRBV5-1 and TRBJ1-1; D uncertain. Trimming left V 4 bases short and J 6 bases short, with 19 bases between. CDR1 is SGHRS, CDR2 YFSETQ, per germline. The CDR3 contains 15 residues. The CDR3: CASSKWRASKPEAFF. CDR3 sequence (DNA): TGCGCCAGCAGCAAGTGGCGGGCATCTAAGCCTGAAGCTTTCTTT.

The chain has TRBV6-4 and TRBJ2-1; D perhaps matches TRBD2 (6 bases). The V end was cut by 6 bases, the J end by 8 bases, with 20 bases between. The V gene's germline CDR1 is MRHNA and CDR2 SNTAGT. The CDR3 has 15 residues. The CDR3 here is CASSPELAQVYEQFF. As DNA, the CDR3 is TGTGCCAGCAGCCCGGAACTAGCACAGGTGTATGAGCAGTTCTTC.

This clone was seen just once. The chain couples TRBV7-9 to TRBJ1-1, with D possibly TRBD1 on 6 matching bases. CDR1 is SEHNR, CDR2 FQNEAQ, per germline (reference sequence). Trimming pared 5 bases from V and 11 bases from J, leaving 18 bases between. The CDR3 is 13 residues long. The CDR3 DNA is TGTGCCAGCAGCACCTTGAGGGGGGGGACGGCTTTCTTT. Translating gives CASSTLRGGTAFF.

V usage is TRBV6-6 and J usage is TRBJ1-4; TRBD1 matches 7 bases. Germline CDR1 and CDR2: MNHNY and SVGAGI (reference sequence). V lost 6 bases and J lost 3; bases outside the gene matches: 7. The CDR3 is 15 amino acids. CDR3 region: CASSPQGVANEKLFF. CDR3 nucleotides: TGTGCCAGCAGCCCCCAGGGGGTAGCTAATGAAAAACTGTTTTTT.

The chain combines TRBV6-5 with TRBJ2-7, with 13 bases identical to TRBD2. The CDR3 has 13 amino acids. Per the germline V gene, CDR1 is MNHEY and CDR2 is SVGAGI. The V gene end was trimmed by 8 bases and the J gene end by 4 bases; junction bases not matched to a gene: 2. CDR3 amino acids: CASGTSGKYEQYF. DNA for the CDR3: TGTGCCAGCGGGACTAGCGGGAAGTACGAGCAGTACTTC.

The chain employs TRBV6-1 and TRBJ2-7, with 10 bases identical to TRBD2. The CDR3 contains 17 residues. Germline lookup yields CDR1 MNHNS and CDR2 SASEGT. V trimming: 4 bases; J trimming: 6 bases; junction bases outside the gene matches: 15. The CDR3 protein is CASSAPAGGPVVSEQYF. The CDR3 nucleotides read TGTGCCAGCAGTGCCCCAGCGGGAGGGCCCGTCGTCTCCGAGCAGTACTTC.

V and J are TRBV6-4 and TRBJ2-2; the match to TRBD1 covers 10 bases. The CDR3 totals 16 residues. J gave up 3 bases and V 0 bases, and 1 base lay outside the gene matches. The germline V gene has CDR1 MRHNA and CDR2 SNTAGT. CDR3 sequence: CASSDSDRGHTGELFF. CDR3 bases: TGTGCCAGCAGTGACTCCGACAGGGGGCACACCGGGGAGCTGTTTTTT.

The count of this clone is one. The chain has TRBV7-3 and TRBJ2-1; TRBD2 aligns across 13 bases. The CDR3 spans 17 residues. Per germline, CDR1 SGHTA and CDR2 FQGTGA. Trimming cost V 2 bases and J 5 bases; bases outside gene matches: 6. The CDR3 nucleotides are TGTGCCAGCAGCTTAGATCCCGGGACTAGCGGGAACAATGAGCAGTTCTTC. Protein: CASSLDPGTSGNNEQFF.

V usage is TRBV5-6 and J usage is TRBJ1-1; D is unresolved. CDR1 and CDR2 from the germline V gene are SGHDT and YYEEEE. This CDR3 has 14 residues. V gave up 2 bases and J gave up 1 base, with 9 bases separating them. In DNA form, the CDR3 reads TGTGCCAGCAGCTTTCCTGGGCCGAACACTGAAGCTTTCTTT. Translating it yields CASSFPGPNTEAFF.

This sequence joins TRBV27 and TRBJ2-7; 9 bases line up with TRBD2. Germline V lookup: CDR1 MNHEY, CDR2 SMNVEV (reference sequence). The CDR3 is 15 amino acids. The V gene end was trimmed by 5 bases and the J gene end by 6 bases; junction bases not matched to a gene: 11. In DNA, the CDR3 is TGTGCCAGCAGTCTCCTCCCAGCGGGGGGTAGCGAGCAGTACTTC. Protein: CASSLLPAGGSEQYF.

V is TRBV11-2 and J is TRBJ2-5, with 7 bases lining up with TRBD2. Germline CDR1 SGHAT, CDR2 FQNNGV. V shed 4 bases, J shed 7 bases, and the junction held 6 bases outside the gene matches. This CDR3 has 13 amino acids. CDR3 sequence (DNA): TGTGCCAGCAGCTGGGGGGGGAGTGGGACCCAGTACTTC. This gives the protein CASSWGGSGTQYF.

V and J are TRBV5-1 and TRBJ2-3, with 7 bases lining up with TRBD1. The germline V gene encodes CDR1 SGHRS and CDR2 YFSETQ. Trimming removed 4 bases from V and 4 bases from J; junction bases left unmatched: 9. The CDR3 is made up of 15 amino acids. DNA for the CDR3: TGCGCCAGCAGCCCCGACAGGGTCGGCGCAGATACGCAGTATTTT. This translates into CASSPDRVGADTQYF.

The chain uses TRBV5-6 and TRBJ2-7; 11 positions agree with TRBD2. J gave up 6 bases and V 1 base, and 3 bases lay outside the gene matches. CDR3 length: 14 amino acids. Germline V gene data show CDR1 as SGHDT and CDR2 as YYEEEE. The CDR3 DNA reads TGTGCCAGCAGCTTGCTGGGACTAGCGGCCGAGCAGTACTTC. As protein: CASSLLGLAAEQYF.